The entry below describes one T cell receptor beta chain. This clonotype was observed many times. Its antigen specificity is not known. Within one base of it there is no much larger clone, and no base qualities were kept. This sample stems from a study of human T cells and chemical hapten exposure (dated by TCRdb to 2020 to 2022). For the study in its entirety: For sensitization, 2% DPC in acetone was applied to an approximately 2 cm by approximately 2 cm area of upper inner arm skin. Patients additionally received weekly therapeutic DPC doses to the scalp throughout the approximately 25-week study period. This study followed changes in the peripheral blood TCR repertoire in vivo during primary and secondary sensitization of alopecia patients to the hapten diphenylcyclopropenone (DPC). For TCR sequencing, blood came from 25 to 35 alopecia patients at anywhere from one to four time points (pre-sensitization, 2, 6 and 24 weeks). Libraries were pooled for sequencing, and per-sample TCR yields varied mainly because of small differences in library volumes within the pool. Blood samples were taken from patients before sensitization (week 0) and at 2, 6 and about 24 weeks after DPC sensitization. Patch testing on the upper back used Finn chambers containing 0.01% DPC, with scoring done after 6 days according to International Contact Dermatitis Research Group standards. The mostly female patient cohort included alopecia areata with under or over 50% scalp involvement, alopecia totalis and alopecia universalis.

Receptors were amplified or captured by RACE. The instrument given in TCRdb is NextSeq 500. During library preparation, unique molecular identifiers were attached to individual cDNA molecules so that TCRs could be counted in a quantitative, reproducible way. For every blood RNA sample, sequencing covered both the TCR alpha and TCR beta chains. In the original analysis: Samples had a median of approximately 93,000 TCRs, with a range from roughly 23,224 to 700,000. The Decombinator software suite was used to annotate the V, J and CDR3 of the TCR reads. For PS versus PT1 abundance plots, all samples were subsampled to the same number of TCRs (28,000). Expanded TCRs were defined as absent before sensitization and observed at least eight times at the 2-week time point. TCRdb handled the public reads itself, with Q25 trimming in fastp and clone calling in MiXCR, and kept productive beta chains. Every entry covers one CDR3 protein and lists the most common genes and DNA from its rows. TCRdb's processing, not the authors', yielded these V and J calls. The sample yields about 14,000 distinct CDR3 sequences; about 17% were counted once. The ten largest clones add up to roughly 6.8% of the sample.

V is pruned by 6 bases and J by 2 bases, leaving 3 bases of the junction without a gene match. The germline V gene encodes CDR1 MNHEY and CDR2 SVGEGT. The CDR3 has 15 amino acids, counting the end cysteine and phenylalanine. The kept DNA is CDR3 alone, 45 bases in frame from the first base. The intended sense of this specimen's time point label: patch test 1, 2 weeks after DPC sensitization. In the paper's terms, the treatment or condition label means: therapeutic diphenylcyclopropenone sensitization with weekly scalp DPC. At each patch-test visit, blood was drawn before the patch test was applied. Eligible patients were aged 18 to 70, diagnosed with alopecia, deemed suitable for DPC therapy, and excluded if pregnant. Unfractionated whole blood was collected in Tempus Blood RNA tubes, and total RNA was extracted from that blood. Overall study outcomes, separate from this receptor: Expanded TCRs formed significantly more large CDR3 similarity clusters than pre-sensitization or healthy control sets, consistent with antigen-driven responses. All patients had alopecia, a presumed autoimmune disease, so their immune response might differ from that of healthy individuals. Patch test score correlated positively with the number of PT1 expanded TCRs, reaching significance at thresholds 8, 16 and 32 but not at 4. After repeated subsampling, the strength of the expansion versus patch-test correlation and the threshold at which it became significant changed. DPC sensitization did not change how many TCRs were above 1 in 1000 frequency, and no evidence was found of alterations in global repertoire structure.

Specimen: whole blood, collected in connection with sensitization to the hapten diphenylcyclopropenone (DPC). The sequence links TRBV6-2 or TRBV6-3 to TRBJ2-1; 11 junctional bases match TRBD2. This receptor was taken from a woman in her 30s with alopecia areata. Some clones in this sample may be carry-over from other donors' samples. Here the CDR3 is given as CASRLAGGPYNEQFF. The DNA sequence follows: TGTGCCAGCAGATTAGCGGGAGGGCCCTACAATGAGCAGTTCTTC.